These 3 T cell receptor beta chains were all obtained from the same sample, sequenced in a study of PD-1 blockade in mismatch repair-deficient tumors. Produced via immunoSEQ multiplex PCR; TCRdb's table is partial and in-frame only. Among 95,000 to 150,000 clones listed, approximately 90% were seen once. The sample was peripheral blood, taken 44 weeks after starting pembrolizumab. These receptors all stem from an adult with mismatch repair-deficient cancer.

This chain links TRBV4-1 with TRBJ2-7; the D call may be TRBD1 or TRBD2 (5 bases each). V dropped 2 bases and J dropped 2 bases, with 13 bases sitting between them. The CDR3 has 15 amino acids. The V gene's germline CDR1 is MGHRA and CDR2 YSYEKL. In DNA form, the CDR3 reads TGCGCCAGCAGCCAAACCTCAGGGACGACCTACGAGCAGTACTTC. It encodes CASSQTSGTTYEQYF.

The rearrangement joins TRBV11-1 to TRBJ2-7; the match to TRBD1 covers 8 bases. Germline CDR1 and CDR2: SGHAT and FQDESV (reference sequence). The CDR3 totals 15 residues. Germline trimming cut 5 bases from V and 1 base from J; bases unmatched to any gene: 7. The CDR3 DNA reads as TGTGCCAGCAGCCCCGCCCGGGACAGGTCCTACGAGCAGTACTTC. The encoded protein is CASSPARDRSYEQYF.

V gene TRBV30 combines with J gene TRBJ1-5; D is ambiguous. The CDR3 extends over 13 amino acids. V lost 2 bases, J lost 7 bases, and 12 bases lay in between. The V gene's germline CDR1 is GTSNPN and CDR2 SVGIG (reference sequence). The CDR3 protein is CAWSPHPGQPQHF. The CDR3 DNA follows: TGTGCCTGGAGTCCCCACCCTGGGCAGCCCCAGCATTTT.